This record covers a single T cell receptor (beta chain). What it recognizes is unknown. The sample belongs to a study of OX40 agonist ivuxolimab in advanced cancers. Study as a whole: Recorded diagnoses for dose-escalation patients were hepatocellular carcinoma, melanoma, renal cell or head and neck cancer. Findings and caveats of the study: Expanded clones were, on average, more numerous in CD8+ T cells than in CD4+.

This table comes from immunoSEQ multiplex PCR, and its TCRdb copy is limited to in-frame clones, with some not included. The table shows 95,000 to 120,000 clones, with approximately 90% occurring only once. V dropped 1 base and J dropped 8 bases, with 14 bases sitting between them. There are 15 residues in the CDR3. Germline assignment: CDR1 LNHDA and CDR2 SQIVND (reference sequence). Samples were taken at baseline and on day 1 of cycles 4 and 7. The clonotype comes from an adult with an advanced solid tumor such as melanoma, head and neck, liver or kidney cancer. Material: CD4+ or CD8+ T cells sorted from blood, obtained in a trial of the OX40 agonist ivuxolimab. The V gene is TRBV19, the J gene TRBJ2-2; D perhaps matches TRBD1 (6 bases). The CDR3 nucleotides read TGTGCCAGTAGTATAGCGCCAGGGGAAGTTGGGGAGCTGTTTTTT. Its translation: CASSIAPGEVGELFF.